This is a list of T cell receptor beta chains from one sample in a study of blood T cell repertoires in COVID-19. Clones were sequenced by immunoSEQ multiplex PCR, and TCRdb holds only the in-frame ones, with some missing. The top ten hold more than 8% of the sample, which has roughly 34,000 clones, about 91% seen once. Specimen: peripheral blood. The receptor source for this set is a human donor with active COVID-19. The donor label of this sample is uncertain. The CDR3 runs from the conserved cysteine through the conserved F or W. The D gene is left open where the match is weak.

CDR3 length,J gene,V gene,D gene,CDR3 protein,CDR3 DNA
11,TRBJ2-7,TRBV28,NA,CASSLGAKQYF,TGTGCCAGCAGTTTGGGGGCCAAGCAGTACTTC
10,TRBJ2-1,TRBV20-1,NA,CSARGGEQFF,TGCAGTGCTAGAGGCGGCGAGCAGTTCTTC